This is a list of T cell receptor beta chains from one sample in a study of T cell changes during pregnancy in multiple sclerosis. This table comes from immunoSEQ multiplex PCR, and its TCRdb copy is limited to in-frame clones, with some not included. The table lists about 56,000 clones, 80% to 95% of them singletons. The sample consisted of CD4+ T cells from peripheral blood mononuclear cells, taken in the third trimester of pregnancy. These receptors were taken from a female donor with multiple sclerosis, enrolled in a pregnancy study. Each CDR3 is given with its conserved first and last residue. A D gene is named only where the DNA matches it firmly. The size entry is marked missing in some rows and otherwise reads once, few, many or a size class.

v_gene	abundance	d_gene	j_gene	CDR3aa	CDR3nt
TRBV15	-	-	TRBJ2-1	CATSREAASSYNEQFF	TGTGCCACCAGCAGAGAAGCGGCCAGCTCCTACAATGAGCAGTTCTTC
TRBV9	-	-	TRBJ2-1	CASSPLGGGRYNEQFF	TGTGCCAGCAGTCCCCTAGGAGGCGGCAGGTACAATGAGCAGTTCTTC
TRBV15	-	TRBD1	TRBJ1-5	CATSRYRTGISNQPQHF	TGTGCCACCAGCAGATATCGGACAGGAATTAGCAATCAGCCCCAGCATTTT
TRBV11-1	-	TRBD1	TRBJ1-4	CASSLGQGTNEKLFF	TGTGCCAGCAGCCTAGGACAGGGGACTAATGAAAAACTGTTTTTT
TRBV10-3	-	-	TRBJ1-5	CAISESGGSNQPQHF	TGTGCCATCAGTGAGTCGGGGGGAAGCAATCAGCCCCAGCATTTT
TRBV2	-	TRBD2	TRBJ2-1	CASRLASSYNEQFF	TGTGCCAGCAGACTAGCGAGCTCCTACAATGAGCAGTTCTTC
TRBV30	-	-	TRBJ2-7	CAWSVGGGAYEQYF	TGTGCCTGGAGTGTAGGCGGTGGCGCCTACGAGCAGTACTTC
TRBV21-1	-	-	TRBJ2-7	CASSTRTSGGLLSYEQYF	TGTGCCAGCAGCACACGGACTAGCGGGGGCCTACTTTCCTACGAGCAGTACTTC
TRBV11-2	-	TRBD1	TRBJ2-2	CASSLNRQGVYTGELFF	TGTGCCAGCAGCTTAAACCGTCAGGGGGTTTACACCGGGGAGCTGTTTTTT
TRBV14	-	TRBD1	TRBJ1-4	CASSQVMGQGAREKLFF	TGTGCCAGCAGCCAAGTTATGGGACAGGGGGCCCGGGAAAAACTGTTTTTT
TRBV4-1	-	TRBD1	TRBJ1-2	CASSQDPTGDYGYTF	TGCGCCAGCAGCCAAGACCCAACAGGGGACTATGGCTACACCTTC
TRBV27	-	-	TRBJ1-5	CASSLIVFNQPQHF	TGTGCCAGCAGTTTAATCGTGTTCAATCAGCCCCAGCATTTT
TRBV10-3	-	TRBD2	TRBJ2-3	CAISERVGGGASDTQYF	TGTGCCATCAGTGAAAGGGTTGGCGGGGGGGCCTCAGATACGCAGTATTTT
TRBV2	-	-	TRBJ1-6	CASSGYQGSNSPLHF	TGTGCCAGCAGTGGATATCAGGGTTCTAATTCACCCCTCCACTTT
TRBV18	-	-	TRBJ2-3	CASYNTISTDTQYF	TGTGCCAGCTACAACACTATAAGCACAGATACGCAGTATTTT
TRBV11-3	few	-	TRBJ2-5	CASSLDSVRGDETQYF	TGTGCCAGCAGCTTAGACTCCGTCAGGGGAGATGAGACCCAGTACTTC
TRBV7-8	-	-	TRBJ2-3	CASSPRRASSQGDTQYF	TGTGCCAGCAGCCCTAGGAGGGCTAGCAGTCAGGGAGATACGCAGTATTTT
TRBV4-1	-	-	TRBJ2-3	CASSQGGSTDTQYF	TGCGCCAGCAGCCAGGGCGGGAGCACAGATACGCAGTATTTT
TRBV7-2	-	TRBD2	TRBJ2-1	CASSRGLGVNEQFF	TGTGCCAGCAGCAGGGGACTAGGAGTGAATGAGCAGTTCTTC
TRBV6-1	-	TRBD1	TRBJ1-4	CASKTGGRGEKLFF	TGTGCCAGCAAGACAGGGGGCAGGGGTGAAAAACTGTTTTTT
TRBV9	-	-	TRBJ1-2	CASSVESDRRANYGYTF	TGTGCCAGCAGCGTCGAAAGCGACAGGCGAGCTAACTATGGCTACACCTTC
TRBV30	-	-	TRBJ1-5	CAYQTGNGNQPQHF	TGTGCTTACCAAACAGGGAATGGCAATCAGCCCCAGCATTTT
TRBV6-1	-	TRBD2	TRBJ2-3	CASSEAFKSGGSTDTQYF	TGTGCCAGCAGTGAAGCTTTTAAAAGCGGGGGGAGCACAGATACGCAGTATTTT
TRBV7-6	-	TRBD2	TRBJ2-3	CASSLGASGGISTDTQYF	TGTGCCAGCAGCTTAGGCGCCAGCGGGGGCATAAGCACAGATACGCAGTATTTT
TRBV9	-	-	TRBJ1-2	CASSLTEHYGYTF	TGTGCCAGCAGCTTGACAGAACACTATGGCTACACCTTC
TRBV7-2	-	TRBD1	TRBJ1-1	CASSLSTGDSEAFF	TGTGCCAGCAGCTTATCAACCGGGGACAGTGAAGCTTTCTTT
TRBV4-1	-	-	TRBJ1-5	CASSDSDSRNQPQHF	TGCGCCAGCAGTGACTCCGACAGCAGAAATCAGCCCCAGCATTTT
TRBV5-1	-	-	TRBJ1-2	CASSLGQEIFGYTF	TGCGCCAGCAGCTTGGGACAGGAAATCTTTGGCTACACCTTC
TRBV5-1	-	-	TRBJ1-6	CASSLVGGVDNSPLHF	TGCGCCAGCAGCTTGGTGGGGGGTGTAGATAATTCACCCCTCCACTTT
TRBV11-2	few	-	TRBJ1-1	CASSLGEALNTEAFF	TGTGCCAGCAGCTTAGGTGAGGCTCTGAACACTGAAGCTTTCTTT
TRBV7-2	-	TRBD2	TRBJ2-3	CASSPFAGGITDTQYF	TGTGCCAGCAGCCCGTTCGCGGGGGGGATTACAGATACGCAGTATTTT
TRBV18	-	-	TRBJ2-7	CASSPNGRGSNGEQYF	TGTGCCAGCTCACCAAATGGGAGGGGGTCCAATGGCGAGCAGTACTTC
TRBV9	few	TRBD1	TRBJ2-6	CASSPTTGSGANVLTF	TGTGCCAGCAGCCCTACGACAGGGTCTGGGGCCAACGTCCTGACTTTC
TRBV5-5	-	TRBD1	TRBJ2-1	CASSAKTGDYNEQFF	TGTGCCAGCAGCGCTAAGACAGGGGACTACAATGAGCAGTTCTTC
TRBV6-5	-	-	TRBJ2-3	CASRSRGSGTQYF	TGTGCCAGCAGATCAAGGGGGTCGGGTACGCAGTATTTT
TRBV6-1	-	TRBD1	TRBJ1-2	CASSEQGAPGYTF	TGTGCCAGCAGTGAGCAGGGGGCGCCCGGCTACACCTTC
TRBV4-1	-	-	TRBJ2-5	CASSQVASQETQYF	TGCGCCAGCAGCCAAGTAGCCAGCCAAGAGACCCAGTACTTC
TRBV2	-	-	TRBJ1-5	CASSEARFGQPQHF	TGTGCCAGCAGTGAAGCGCGGTTCGGGCAGCCCCAGCATTTT
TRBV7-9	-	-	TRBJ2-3	CASSRQGPDTQYF	TGTGCCAGCAGCCGTCAGGGTCCAGATACGCAGTATTTT
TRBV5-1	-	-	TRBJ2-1	CASSLSGGRYEQFF	TGCGCCAGCAGCTTGTCTGGGGGGAGGTATGAGCAGTTCTTC
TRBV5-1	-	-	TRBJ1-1	CASSDGVNTEAFF	TGCGCCAGCAGCGACGGGGTAAACACTGAAGCTTTCTTT
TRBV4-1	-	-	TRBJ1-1	CASSQLDRENTEAFF	TGCGCCAGCAGCCAACTGGACAGAGAAAACACTGAAGCTTTCTTT
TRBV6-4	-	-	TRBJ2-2	CASSVSVAANTGELFF	TGTGCCAGCAGTGTTTCCGTAGCGGCCAACACCGGGGAGCTGTTTTTT
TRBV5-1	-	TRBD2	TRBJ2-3	CASSFLAGGTDTQYF	TGCGCCAGCAGCTTTTTAGCGGGGGGCACAGATACGCAGTATTTT
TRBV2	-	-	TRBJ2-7	CASRMDNYEQYF	TGTGCCAGCAGAATGGACAACTACGAGCAGTACTTC
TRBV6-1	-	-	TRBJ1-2	CASSDLRRGYGYTF	TGTGCCAGCAGTGACCTCCGGAGAGGGTATGGCTACACCTTC
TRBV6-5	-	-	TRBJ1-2	CASSYNLGQLYGYTF	TGTGCCAGCAGTTATAACCTCGGACAGCTCTATGGCTACACCTTC